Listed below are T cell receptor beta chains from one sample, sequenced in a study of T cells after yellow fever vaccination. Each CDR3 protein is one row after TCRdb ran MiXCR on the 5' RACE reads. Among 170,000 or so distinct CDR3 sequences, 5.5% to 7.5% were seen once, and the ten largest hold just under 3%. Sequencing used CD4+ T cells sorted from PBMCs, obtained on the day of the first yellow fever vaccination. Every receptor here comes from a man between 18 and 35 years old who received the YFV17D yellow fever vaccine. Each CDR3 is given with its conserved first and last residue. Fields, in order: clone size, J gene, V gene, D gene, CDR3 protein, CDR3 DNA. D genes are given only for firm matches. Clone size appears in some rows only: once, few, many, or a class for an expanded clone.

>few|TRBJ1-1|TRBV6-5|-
CASSTGSRDFF
TGTGCCAGCAGCACAGGTAGTCGAGATTTCTTT
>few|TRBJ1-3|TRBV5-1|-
CASSPRTDGNTIYF
TGCGCCAGCAGCCCGCGGACAGATGGAAACACCATATATTTT
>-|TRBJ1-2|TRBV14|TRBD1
CASSHGQGVSNYGYTF
TGTGCCAGCAGCCACGGACAGGGGGTCTCTAACTATGGCTACACCTTC
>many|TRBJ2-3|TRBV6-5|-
CASSSRASVHLQYF
TGTGCCAGCAGTTCCCGGGCGTCGGTCCATTTGCAGTATTTT
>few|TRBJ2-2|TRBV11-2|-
CASSLERPENTGELFF
TGTGCCAGCAGCTTAGAGCGCCCGGAGAACACCGGGGAGCTGTTTTTT
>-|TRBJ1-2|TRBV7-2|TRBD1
CASSLAGQDDGYTF
TGTGCCAGCAGCTTAGCGGGACAGGACGATGGCTACACCTTC
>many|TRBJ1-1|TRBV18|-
CASSPLTGPNTEAFF
TGTGCCAGCTCACCACTGACAGGTCCGAACACTGAAGCTTTCTTT
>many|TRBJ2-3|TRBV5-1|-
CATAGQPQDTQYF
TGCGCTACGGCGGGGCAACCCCAAGATACGCAGTATTTT
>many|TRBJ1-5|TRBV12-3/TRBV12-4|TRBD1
CASSATTGQGAQPQHF
TGTGCCAGCAGTGCGACAACGGGACAGGGGGCTCAGCCCCAGCATTTT
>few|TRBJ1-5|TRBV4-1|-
CASSPFGSNQPQHF
TGCGCCAGCAGCCCCTTTGGGAGCAATCAGCCCCAGCATTTT
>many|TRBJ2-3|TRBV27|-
CASSSRWNTQYF
TGTGCCAGCAGTTCTCGATGGAATACGCAGTATTTT
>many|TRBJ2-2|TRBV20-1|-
CSARNGEETGELFF
TGCAGTGCTAGAAACGGCGAGGAGACCGGGGAGCTGTTTTTT
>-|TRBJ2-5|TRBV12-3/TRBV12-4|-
CASSFSPRDSLYF
TGTGCCAGCAGTTTCAGCCCCCGGGACTCCCTGTACTTC
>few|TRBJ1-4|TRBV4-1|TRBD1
CASSQEITGGEKLFF
TGCGCCAGCAGCCAAGAAATAACAGGGGGAGAGAAACTGTTTTTT
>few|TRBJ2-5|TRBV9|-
CASSVVQDGETQYF
TGTGCCAGCAGCGTAGTTCAGGACGGAGAGACCCAGTACTTC
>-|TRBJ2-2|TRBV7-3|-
CASSRDTLGELFF
TGTGCCAGCAGCCGTGACACACTCGGGGAGCTGTTTTTT
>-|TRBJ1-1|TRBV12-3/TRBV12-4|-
CASSLGRYRANTEAFF
TGTGCCAGCAGTCTCGGGCGGTACCGGGCGAACACTGAAGCTTTCTTT
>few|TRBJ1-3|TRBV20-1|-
CSASRGASGNTIYF
TGCAGTGCTAGTCGCGGGGCTTCCGGAAACACCATATATTTT
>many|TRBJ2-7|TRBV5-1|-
CASSRVGRAYEQYF
TGCGCCAGCAGCCGGGTCGGGCGGGCCTACGAGCAGTACTTC
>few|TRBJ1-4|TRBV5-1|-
CASSLEAPNEKLFF
TGCGCCAGCAGCTTGGAGGCCCCTAATGAAAAACTGTTTTTT
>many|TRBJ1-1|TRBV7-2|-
CASSAQQGGTEAFF
TGTGCCAGCAGCGCCCAACAGGGCGGCACTGAAGCTTTCTTT
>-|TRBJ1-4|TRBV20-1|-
CSAKAPGRDHATNEKLFF
TGCAGTGCTAAGGCCCCTGGCAGGGACCATGCAACTAATGAAAAACTGTTTTTT
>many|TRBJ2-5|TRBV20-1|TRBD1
CSVDPRDRGVVQETQYF
TGCAGTGTAGACCCCCGGGACAGGGGAGTAGTCCAAGAGACCCAGTACTTC
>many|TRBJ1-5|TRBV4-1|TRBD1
CASSLGPGTGVQPQHF
TGCGCCAGCAGCCTAGGCCCCGGGACAGGGGTACAGCCCCAGCATTTT
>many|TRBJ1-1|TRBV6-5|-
CASSPRGHNTEAFF
TGTGCCAGCAGTCCCCGAGGACACAACACTGAAGCTTTCTTT
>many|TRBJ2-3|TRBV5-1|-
CASSSPQITDTQYF
TGCGCCAGCAGCTCTCCGCAGATCACAGATACGCAGTATTTT
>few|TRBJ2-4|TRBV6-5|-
CASSSPSRAGIQYF
TGTGCCAGCAGTTCTCCCTCACGGGCCGGGATTCAGTACTTC
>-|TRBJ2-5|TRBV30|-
CAWRIFPANQETQYF
TGTGCCTGGAGAATATTTCCCGCCAACCAAGAGACCCAGTACTTC
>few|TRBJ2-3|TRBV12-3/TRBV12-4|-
CASSLEGWAGTDTQYF
TGTGCCAGCAGTTTAGAGGGGTGGGCTGGCACAGATACGCAGTATTTT
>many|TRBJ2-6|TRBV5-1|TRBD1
CASSAGTGSGANVLTF
TGCGCCAGCAGCGCCGGGACAGGGTCTGGGGCCAACGTCCTGACTTTC